This T cell receptor beta chain was sequenced in a study of blood T cell repertoires in COVID-19. The authors' processing: Reference gene primer amplification yielded estimated nucleated cell counts. Sequencing used immunoSEQ multiplex PCR; TCRdb keeps in-frame clones, though not all of them. V and J calls and clone size are given by that table; D and trimming were obtained from the DNA. Here the sample spans more than 85,000 clones, around 80% being singletons. Germline lookup yields CDR1 SGHDN and CDR2 FVKESK. CDR3 length: 18 residues. V dropped 1 base and J dropped 5; count of bases not matched to a gene: 8.

The chain joins TRBV14 to TRBJ2-1; TRBD2 matches 13 bases. The sequence derives from a woman of 80 years or more with active or convalescent COVID-19. Sequencing was carried out using peripheral blood. The CDR3 DNA follows: TGTGCCAGCAGCCAAGCCCTCTTACTAGCGGGAGGGAACAATGAGCAGTTCTTC. Protein product: CASSQALLLAGGNNEQFF.